The 4 T cell receptor beta chains given below trace back to one sample, sequenced in a study of blood T cell repertoires in COVID-19 (TCRdb year 2020). The library relied on the immunoSEQ multiplex PCR assay. Here the immuneACCESS table is served through TCRdb, limited to in-frame sequences with V and J called. Missing clones are a known gap in these copies; in checked studies unresolved V genes cover under half, and the rest lacks a known reason. Recorded for this sample are over 55,000 clones; more than 70% of them occurred a single time. The ten largest clones add up to 8% to 9% of the sample. Sequencing used peripheral blood. The receptors originated from a man aged 45-65 years with active COVID-19.

V and J are TRBV21-1 and TRBJ2-7; the D segment call TRBD2 is taken from the table without a DNA check. TRBV21-1 is annotated as a pseudogene. The CDR3 runs to 14 residues. The CDR3 DNA sequence: TGTGCCAGCAGCAAAGCGCGAGGAGGGCGCGAGCAGTACTTC. This gives the protein CASSKARGGREQYF.

This chain connects TRBV10-1 to TRBJ2-5; TRBD1 aligns across 9 bases. Per germline, CDR1 WNHNN and CDR2 SYGVQD (reference sequence). The CDR3 totals 15 residues. Trimming cost V 10 bases and J 1 base; bases outside gene matches: 10. The CDR3 region is CATDRDRVLQETQYF. The CDR3 DNA sequence: TGCGCCACCGACCGGGACAGGGTCCTCCAAGAGACCCAGTACTTC.

The gene calls are TRBV5-1 and TRBJ2-3; 10 bases map to TRBD2. Germline CDR1 reads SGHRS; CDR2 reads YFSETQ. J was trimmed by 2 bases and V by 7 bases; bases with no gene match: 7. The CDR3 runs to 15 residues. The CDR3 bases are TGCGCCAGCGCCCCGGGACTAGCGACCACAGATACGCAGTATTTT. It yields the protein CASAPGLATTDTQYF.

The chain couples TRBV6-5 to TRBJ2-3; the D gene is possibly TRBD2 (5 bases). CDR3 length: 14 amino acids. CDR1 MNHEY and CDR2 SVGAGI come from the germline V gene. The V end was cut by 5 bases, the J end by 5 bases, with 14 bases between. The CDR3 nucleotides read TGTGCCAGCAGTCCACCTGGCCGGGAAGATACGCAGTATTTT. Its protein is CASSPPGREDTQYF.